Below are 20 T cell receptor beta chains sequenced from a single sample in a study of blood T cell repertoires in COVID-19. The assay was immunoSEQ multiplex PCR, and TCRdb's table has in-frame clones only and misses some. The table lists around 200,000 clones, 80% of them singletons. Sequenced material: PBMCs or T cells enriched from blood (not recorded which). Source of these receptors: a woman between 35 and 50 years old with acute COVID-19.

The chain links TRBV4-1 to TRBJ1-4; D uncertain. The CDR3 is 15 amino acids. Germline V lookup: CDR1 MGHRA, CDR2 YSYEKL. The V gene lost 2 bases and the J gene lost 0 bases, with 7 bases spanning the gap. CDR3 amino acids: CASSQLGATNEKLFF. In DNA form, the CDR3 reads TGCGCCAGCAGCCAACTCGGTGCAACTAATGAAAAACTGTTTTTT.

The chain employs TRBV6-5 and TRBJ1-5; D is undetermined. CDR1 MNHEY and CDR2 SVGAGI come from the germline V gene. V was cut by 5 bases and J by 5 bases, with 7 bases left in between. CDR3 length equals 12 residues. DNA for the CDR3: TGTGCCAGCAGTCCCCCGGATCAGCCCCAGCATTTT. Its translation is CASSPPDQPQHF.

This chain links TRBV4-1 with TRBJ1-5; D uncertain. The V end lost 0 bases, the J end lost 0 bases, and 9 bases lay between the germline ends. The CDR3 is 16 amino acids. CDR1 and CDR2 (germline): MGHRA, YSYEKL. CDR3 in amino acids: CASSQDLSRSNQPQHF. CDR3 DNA sequence: TGCGCCAGCAGCCAAGATCTAAGCCGTAGCAATCAGCCCCAGCATTTT.

The V gene is TRBV5-1, the J gene TRBJ1-1, with D perhaps matching TRBD1 (5 bases). The ends were cut back, 4 bases at V and 1 base at J, with 17 bases in the middle. This CDR3 is built from 16 residues. Germline CDR1 SGHRS, CDR2 YFSETQ. CDR3 residues: CASSPGRRKANTEAFF. DNA of the CDR3: TGCGCCAGCAGCCCAGGGCGCAGGAAGGCGAACACTGAAGCTTTCTTT.

The chain combines TRBV5-8 with TRBJ1-2; 8 bases fit TRBD1. The length of the CDR3 is 15 residues. Losses at the gene ends were 4 bases for V and 6 bases for J; bases not matched to a gene: 11. The germline gives CDR1 SGHTS, CDR2 YDEGEE. The CDR3 region has the DNA TGTGCCAGCAGCGGAGTGCGGACAGGGATAGATGGCTACACCTTC. This gives the protein CASSGVRTGIDGYTF.

This clone was recorded only once. This sequence joins TRBV24-1 and TRBJ2-3; no clear D gene. The length of the CDR3 is 18 residues. The germline CDR1 and CDR2 sequences are KGHDR and SFDVKD. Trimming removed 3 bases at V and 2 bases at J, with 20 bases between. The CDR3 DNA reads as TGTGCCACCAGTGATCTCGCGGCTCAAATGTGGAACACAGATACGCAGTATTTT. Amino acid sequence: CATSDLAAQMWNTDTQYF.

This clone has a count of ten or more. The gene calls are TRBV4-2 and TRBJ2-5, with 11 bases that match TRBD1. The CDR3 length is 16 residues. Germline-derived CDR1 and CDR2 are LGHNA and YNFKEQ. V lost 2 bases and J lost 3; bases outside the gene matches: 5. This CDR3 reads CASSQRDRGTEETQYF. In nucleotides, the CDR3 is TGTGCCAGCAGCCAACGGGACAGGGGGACGGAAGAGACCCAGTACTTC.

The rearrangement joins TRBV6-4 to TRBJ2-2, with 7 positions matching TRBD2. In germline, CDR1 is MRHNA, CDR2 SNTAGT. V was pared by 0 bases and J by 5 bases, with 3 bases of the junction left unmatched. The CDR3 spans 15 residues. CDR3 loop: CASSDSWGGTGELFF. The DNA of the CDR3 is TGTGCCAGCAGTGACTCCTGGGGGGGGACCGGGGAGCTGTTTTTT.

This sequence joins TRBV5-4 and TRBJ2-2, with D perhaps TRBD1 (5 bases). This CDR3 has 17 residues. V was shortened by 0 bases and J by 1 base, with 13 bases between the two germline ends. From germline, CDR1 is SGHNT and CDR2 YYREEE (reference sequence). The CDR3 coding sequence is TGTGCCAGCAGCTTGGGTGCTGGGGCACTGAACACCGGGGAGCTGTTTTTT. It yields the protein CASSLGAGALNTGELFF.

The chain combines TRBV18 with TRBJ1-1; D might be TRBD1 (5 bases). Trimming took off 3 bases at V and 1 base at J, with 12 bases between the two ends. The CDR3 is 15 residues long. Germline V lookup: CDR1 KGHSH, CDR2 LQKENI. This chain's CDR3 is CASSPQIGQNTEAFF. DNA for the CDR3: TGTGCCAGCTCACCCCAGATCGGACAGAACACTGAAGCTTTCTTT.

In the case of this clone: One end of the junction fails to match germline, which may point to a read error. CDR3 bases: TGCAGAGCTAGTCTAGCCGAGGGATACAATGAGCAGTTCTTC. Amino acids: CRASLAEGYNEQFF. This chain links TRBV20-1 with TRBJ2-1; weak D call: TRBD2 (5 bases). The germline CDR1 and CDR2 sequences are DFQATT and SNEGSKA (reference sequence). CDR3 length: 14 amino acids.

The rearrangement links TRBV28 to TRBJ1-6; D gene ambiguous. The CDR3 runs to 14 residues. The germline V gene encodes CDR1 MDHEN and CDR2 SYDVKM. The V end was cut by 6 bases, the J end by 10 bases, with 16 bases between. The CDR3 is CASRALRDRSPLHF. CDR3 sequence (DNA): TGTGCCAGCAGAGCCTTGAGAGATCGCTCACCCCTCCACTTT.

The J gene is TRBJ1-6, the V gene TRBV7-9; TRBD1 is a possible D gene (6 bases). Trimming removed 4 bases from V and 7 bases from J, with 17 bases in between. The CDR3 spans 16 residues. Germline-derived CDR1 and CDR2 are SEHNR and FQNEAQ (reference sequence). In DNA form, the CDR3 reads TGTGCCAGCAGCTACCCCAGGGGAGGGTCAAATTCACCCCTCCACTTT. Translated: CASSYPRGGSNSPLHF.

The chain links TRBV4-3 to TRBJ2-7; TRBD1 might be the D (5 bases). Deletions cut 0 bases from V and 4 bases from J, with 13 bases between. The CDR3 is 15 amino acids. Per the germline V gene, CDR1 is LGHNA and CDR2 is YSLEER. The DNA for the CDR3 is TGCGCCAGCAGCCAAGAAGGAACAGGTTCGTACGAGCAGTACTTC. Translation: CASSQEGTGSYEQYF.

In this sample, this clone turned up a few times. This rearrangement joins TRBV21-1 to TRBJ1-4; TRBD1, the D gene given by the table, was not confirmed from the DNA. TRBV21-1 counts as a pseudogene. The length of the CDR3 is 17 residues. In DNA, the CDR3 is TGTGCCAGCAGCAATGGCCCAGAGACAACAACTAATGAAAAACTGTTTTTT. This gives the protein CASSNGPETTTNEKLFF.

The CDR3 reads CASSPGLRSSYEQYF. In DNA, the CDR3 is TGTGCCAGCTCACCGGGACTTAGGAGCTCCTACGAGCAGTACTTC. The chain has TRBV18 and TRBJ2-7, with D perhaps matching TRBD2 (6 bases). The CDR3 sequence is 15 residues long. Germline V gene sequence: CDR1 KGHSH, CDR2 LQKENI. V was shortened by 3 bases and J by 0 bases, with 12 bases between the two germline ends.

The V gene is TRBV20-1, the J gene TRBJ2-7; no definite D call. CDR1 and CDR2 from the germline V gene are DFQATT and SNEGSKA (reference sequence). With 3 bases removed from V and 7 bases from J, the gap between germline ends came to 7 bases. This CDR3 comprises 10 residues. The CDR3 nucleotides are TGCAGTGCTAGTTTCGGGGAGCAGTACTTC. Protein product: CSASFGEQYF.

The chain couples TRBV6-4 to TRBJ1-1, with a weak D call TRBD1 (6 bases). CDR1 is MRHNA and CDR2 is SNTAGT in the germline V gene. The CDR3 consists of 13 residues. V lost 4 bases to trimming and J lost 7 bases, with 13 bases between them. The CDR3 region has the DNA TGTGCCAGCAGTGTAGAGGACAGCGGTGAAGCTTTCTTT. Protein sequence: CASSVEDSGEAFF.

This clone was detected only once. This chain connects TRBV9 to TRBJ1-3; tentatively, D is TRBD1 (5 bases). This CDR3 has 15 residues. V lost 6 bases and J lost 0, with 13 bases in between. The germline CDR1 and CDR2 sequences are SGDLS and YYNGEE. CDR3 in amino acids: CASTPRGSSGNTIYF. Written as DNA, the CDR3 is TGTGCCAGCACCCCAAGGGGAAGCTCTGGAAACACCATATATTTT. Full variable domain (missing parts from reference TRBV9 and TRBJ1-3): DSGVTQTPKHLITATGQRVTLRCSPRSGDLSVYWYQQSLDQGLQFLIQYYNGEERAKGNILERFSAQQFPDLHSELNLSSLELGDSALYFCASTPRGSSGNTIYFGEGSWLTVV.

The chain is built from TRBV10-1 and TRBJ2-5; 14 nucleotides line up with TRBD2. Germline V gives CDR1 WNHNN, CDR2 SYGVQD (reference sequence). V lost 5 bases to trimming and J lost 1 base; unmatched junction nucleotides: 3. CDR3 size: 16 residues. The CDR3 spells CASSRLAGGTQETQYF. The DNA for the CDR3 is TGCGCCAGCAGTCGACTAGCGGGGGGGACCCAAGAGACCCAGTACTTC.